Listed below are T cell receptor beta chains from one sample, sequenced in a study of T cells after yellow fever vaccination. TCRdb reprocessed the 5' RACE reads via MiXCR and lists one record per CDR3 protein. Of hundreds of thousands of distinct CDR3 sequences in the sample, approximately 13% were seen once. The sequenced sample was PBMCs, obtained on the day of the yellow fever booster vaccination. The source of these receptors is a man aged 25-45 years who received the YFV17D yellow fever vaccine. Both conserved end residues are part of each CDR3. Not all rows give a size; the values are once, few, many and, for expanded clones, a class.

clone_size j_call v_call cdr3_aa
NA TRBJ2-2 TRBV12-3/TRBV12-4 CASSLFGGKSGELFF
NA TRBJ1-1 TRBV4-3 CASSPGQGYGTEAFF
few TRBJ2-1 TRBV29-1 CSVDLGAGNEQFF
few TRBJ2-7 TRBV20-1 CSASYSGTYEQYF
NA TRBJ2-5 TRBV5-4 CASSLSSAYQETQYF
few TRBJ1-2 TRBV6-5 CASSYTRDDYGYTF
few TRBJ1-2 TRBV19 CASSEWTGSGYTF
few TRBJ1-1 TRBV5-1 CASSLGTGHFAFF
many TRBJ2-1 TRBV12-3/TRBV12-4 CASSPAGVGNEQFF
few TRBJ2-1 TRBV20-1 CSARVSSGRSSYNEQFF
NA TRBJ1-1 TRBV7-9 CASSRGSLEAFF
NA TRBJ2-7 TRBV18 CASSQETSFDEQYF
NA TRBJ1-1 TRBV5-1 CASSLAVGLNTEAFF
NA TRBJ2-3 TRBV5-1 CASSWGMINSGTDTQYF
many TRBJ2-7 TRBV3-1 CASSQFYEQYF
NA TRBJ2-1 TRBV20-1 CSARGLALYNEQFF
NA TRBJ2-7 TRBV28 CASSPPGQGEEQYF
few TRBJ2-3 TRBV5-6 CASSGVGSSDTQYF
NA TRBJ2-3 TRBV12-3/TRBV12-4 CASSSERIASTDTQYF
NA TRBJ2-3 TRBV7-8 CASSLAPSGSRDTQYF
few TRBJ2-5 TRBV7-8 CASSLQRVETQYF
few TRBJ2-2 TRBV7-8 CASSLGAGGGGTGELFF
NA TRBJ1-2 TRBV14 CASSPFDGKNTF
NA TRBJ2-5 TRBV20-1 CSAREVVRETQYF
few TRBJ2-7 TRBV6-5 CASSNRDPRDQQYF
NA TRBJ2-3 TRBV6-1 CASREGNTDTQYF
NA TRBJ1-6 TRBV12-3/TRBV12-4 CASSLKGQDNSPLHF
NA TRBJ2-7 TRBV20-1 CSARSGLGSYEQYF
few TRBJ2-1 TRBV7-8 CASSSREKGEQFF
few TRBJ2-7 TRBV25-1 CASRRFYEQYF
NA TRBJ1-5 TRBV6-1 CASSENRDSNQPQHF
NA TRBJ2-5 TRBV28 CASSPHRSALQETQYF
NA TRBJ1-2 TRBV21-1 CASSSPGLTVPNYGYTF